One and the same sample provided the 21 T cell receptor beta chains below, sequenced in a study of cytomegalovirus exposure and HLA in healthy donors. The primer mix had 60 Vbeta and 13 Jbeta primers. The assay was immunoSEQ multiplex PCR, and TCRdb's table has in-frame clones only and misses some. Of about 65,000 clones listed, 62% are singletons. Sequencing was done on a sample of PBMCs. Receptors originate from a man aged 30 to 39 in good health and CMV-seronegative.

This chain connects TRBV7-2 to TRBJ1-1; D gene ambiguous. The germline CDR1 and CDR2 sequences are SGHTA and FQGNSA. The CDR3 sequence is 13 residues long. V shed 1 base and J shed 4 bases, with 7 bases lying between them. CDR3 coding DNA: TGTGCCAGCAGCTTAGGCCAGTTCACTGAAGCTTTCTTT. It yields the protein CASSLGQFTEAFF. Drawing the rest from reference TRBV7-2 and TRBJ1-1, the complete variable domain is GAGVSQSPSNKVTEKGKDVELRCDPISGHTALYWYRQSLGQGLEFLIYFQGNSAPDKSGLPSDRFSAERTGGSVSTLTIQRTQQEDSAVYLCASSLGQFTEAFFGQGTRLTVV.

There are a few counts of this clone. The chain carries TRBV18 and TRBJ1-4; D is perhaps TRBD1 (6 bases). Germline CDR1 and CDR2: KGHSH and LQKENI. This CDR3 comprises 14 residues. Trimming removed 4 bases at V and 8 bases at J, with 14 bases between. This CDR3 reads CASSQQGRREKLFF. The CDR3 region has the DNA TGTGCCAGCTCACAACAGGGACGTCGGGAAAAACTGTTTTTT. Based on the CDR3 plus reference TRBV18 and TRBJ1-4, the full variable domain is NAGVMQNPRHLVRRRGQEARLRCSPMKGHSHVYWYRQLPEEGLKFMVYLQKENIIDESGMPKERFSAEFPKEGPSILRIQQVVRGDSAAYFCASSQQGRREKLFFGSGTQLSVL.

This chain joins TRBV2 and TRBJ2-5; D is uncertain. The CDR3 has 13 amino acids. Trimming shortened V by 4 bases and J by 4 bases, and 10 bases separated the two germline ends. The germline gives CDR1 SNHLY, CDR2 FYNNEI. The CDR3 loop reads CASSGLRGETQYF. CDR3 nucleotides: TGTGCCAGCAGTGGTTTGAGAGGAGAGACCCAGTACTTC.

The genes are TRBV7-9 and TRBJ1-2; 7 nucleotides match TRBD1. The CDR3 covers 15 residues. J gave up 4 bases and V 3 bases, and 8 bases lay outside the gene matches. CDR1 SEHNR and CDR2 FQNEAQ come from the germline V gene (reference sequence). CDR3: CASSFNPGTVYGYTF. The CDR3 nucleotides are TGTGCCAGCAGCTTTAATCCTGGGACAGTCTATGGCTACACCTTC.

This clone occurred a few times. The CDR3 nucleotides are TGTGCCAGCAGCCAGGACTCTAGCGGGGGAGTGGGGTACCAAGAGACCCAGTACTTC. It specifies CASSQDSSGGVGYQETQYF. The chain recombines TRBV4-2 with TRBJ2-5; 10 nucleotides line up with TRBD2. The junction had 13 bases not matched to a gene; V was cut back by 3 bases and J by 0 bases. This CDR3 region has 19 residues. Per the germline V gene, CDR1 is LGHNA and CDR2 is YNFKEQ.

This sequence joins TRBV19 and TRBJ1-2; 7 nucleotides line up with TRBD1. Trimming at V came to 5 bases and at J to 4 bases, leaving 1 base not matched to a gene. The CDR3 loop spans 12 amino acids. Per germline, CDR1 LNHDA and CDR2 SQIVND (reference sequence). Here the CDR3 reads CASSRDSYGYTF. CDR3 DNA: TGTGCCAGTAGTCGGGACAGCTATGGCTACACCTTC.

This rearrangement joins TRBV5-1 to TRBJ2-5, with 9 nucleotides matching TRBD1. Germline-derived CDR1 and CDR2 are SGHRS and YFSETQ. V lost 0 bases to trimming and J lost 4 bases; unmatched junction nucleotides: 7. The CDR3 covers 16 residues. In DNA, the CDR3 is TGCGCCAGCAGCTTGGGGGGACAGGGAGCTCCAGAGACCCAGTACTTC. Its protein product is CASSLGGQGAPETQYF.

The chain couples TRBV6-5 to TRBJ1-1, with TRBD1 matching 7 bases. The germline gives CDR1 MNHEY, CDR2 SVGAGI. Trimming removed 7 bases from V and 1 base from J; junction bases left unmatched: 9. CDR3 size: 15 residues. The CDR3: CASKNRGEENTEAFF. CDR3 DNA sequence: TGTGCCAGCAAAAACAGGGGAGAGGAGAACACTGAAGCTTTCTTT.

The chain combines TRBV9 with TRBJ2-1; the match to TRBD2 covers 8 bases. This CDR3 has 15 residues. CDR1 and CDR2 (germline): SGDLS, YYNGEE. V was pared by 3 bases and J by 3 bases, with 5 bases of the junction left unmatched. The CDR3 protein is CASSDYSGDYNEQFF. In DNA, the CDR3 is TGTGCCAGCAGCGATTATAGCGGGGACTACAATGAGCAGTTCTTC. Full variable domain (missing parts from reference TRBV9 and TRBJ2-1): DSGVTQTPKHLITATGQRVTLRCSPRSGDLSVYWYQQSLDQGLQFLIQYYNGEERAKGNILERFSAQQFPDLHSELNLSSLELGDSALYFCASSDYSGDYNEQFFGPGTRLTVL.

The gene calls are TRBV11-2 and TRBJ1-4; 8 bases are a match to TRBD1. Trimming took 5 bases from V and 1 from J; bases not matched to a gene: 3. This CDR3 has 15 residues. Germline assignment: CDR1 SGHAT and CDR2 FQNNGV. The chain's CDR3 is CASSEDRGTNEKLFF. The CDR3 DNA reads TGTGCCAGCAGCGAAGACAGGGGAACTAATGAAAAACTGTTTTTT.

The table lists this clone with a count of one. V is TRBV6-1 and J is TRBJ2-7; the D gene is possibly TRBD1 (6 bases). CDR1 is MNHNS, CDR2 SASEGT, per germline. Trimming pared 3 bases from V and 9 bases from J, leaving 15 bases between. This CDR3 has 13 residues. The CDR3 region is CASSDRWDIAQYF. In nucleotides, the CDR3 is TGTGCCAGCAGTGATAGATGGGACATAGCGCAGTACTTC.

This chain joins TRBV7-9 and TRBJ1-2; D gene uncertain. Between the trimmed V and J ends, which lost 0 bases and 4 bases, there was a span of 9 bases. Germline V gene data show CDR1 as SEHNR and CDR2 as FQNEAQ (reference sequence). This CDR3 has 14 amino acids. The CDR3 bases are TGTGCCAGCAGCTTAGCCGCCGGAGGCTATGGCTACACCTTC. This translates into CASSLAAGGYGYTF.

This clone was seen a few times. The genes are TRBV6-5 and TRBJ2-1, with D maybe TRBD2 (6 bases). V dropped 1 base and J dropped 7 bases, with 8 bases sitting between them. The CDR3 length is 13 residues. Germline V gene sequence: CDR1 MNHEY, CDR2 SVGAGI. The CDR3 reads CASSYLGGNEQFF. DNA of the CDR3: TGTGCCAGCAGTTACTTAGGAGGGAATGAGCAGTTCTTC.

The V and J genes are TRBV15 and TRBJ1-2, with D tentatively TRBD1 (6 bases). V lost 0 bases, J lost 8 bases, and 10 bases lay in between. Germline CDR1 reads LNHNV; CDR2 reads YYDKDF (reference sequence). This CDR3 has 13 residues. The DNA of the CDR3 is TGTGCCACCAGCAGAGAGACAGGTTGGGGCTACACCTTC. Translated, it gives CATSRETGWGYTF.

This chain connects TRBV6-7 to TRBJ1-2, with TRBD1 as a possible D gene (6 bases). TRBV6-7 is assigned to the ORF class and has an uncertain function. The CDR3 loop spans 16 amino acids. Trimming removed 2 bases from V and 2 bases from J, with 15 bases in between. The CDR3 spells CASSYGTTLGNYGYTF. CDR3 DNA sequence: TGTGCCAGCAGTTACGGGACAACCCTAGGGAACTATGGCTACACCTTC.

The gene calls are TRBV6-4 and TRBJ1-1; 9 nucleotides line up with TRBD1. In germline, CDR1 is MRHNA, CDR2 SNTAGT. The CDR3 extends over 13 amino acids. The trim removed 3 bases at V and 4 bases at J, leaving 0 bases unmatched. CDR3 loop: CASSEDRGTEAFF. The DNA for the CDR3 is TGTGCCAGCAGTGAGGACAGGGGCACTGAAGCTTTCTTT.

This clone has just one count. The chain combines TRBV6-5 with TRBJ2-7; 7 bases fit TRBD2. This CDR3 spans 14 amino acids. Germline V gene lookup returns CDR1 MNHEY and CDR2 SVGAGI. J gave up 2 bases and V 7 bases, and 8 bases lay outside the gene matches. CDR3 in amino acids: CASMRLARTYEQYF. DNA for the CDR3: TGTGCCAGCATGCGACTAGCTCGAACCTACGAGCAGTACTTC.

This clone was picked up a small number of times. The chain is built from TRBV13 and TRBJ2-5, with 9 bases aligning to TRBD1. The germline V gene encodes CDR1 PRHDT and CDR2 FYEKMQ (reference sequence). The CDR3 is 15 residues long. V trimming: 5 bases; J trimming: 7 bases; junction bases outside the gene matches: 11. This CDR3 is CASSKPGQGKTTQYF. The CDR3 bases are TGTGCCAGCAGCAAACCGGGACAGGGAAAGACGACCCAGTACTTC. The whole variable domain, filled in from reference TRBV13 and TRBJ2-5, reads AAGVIQSPRHLIKEKRETATLKCYPIPRHDTVYWYQQGPGQDPQFLISFYEKMQSDKGSIPDRFSAQQFSDYHSELNMSSLELGDSALYFCASSKPGQGKTTQYFGPGTRLLVL.

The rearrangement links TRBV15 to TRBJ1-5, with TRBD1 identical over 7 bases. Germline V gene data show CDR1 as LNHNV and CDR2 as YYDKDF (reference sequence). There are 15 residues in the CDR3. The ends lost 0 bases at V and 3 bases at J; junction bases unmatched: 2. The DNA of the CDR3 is TGTGCCACCAGCAGAGACAGGGGGGACAATCAGCCCCAGCATTTT. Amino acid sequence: CATSRDRGDNQPQHF.

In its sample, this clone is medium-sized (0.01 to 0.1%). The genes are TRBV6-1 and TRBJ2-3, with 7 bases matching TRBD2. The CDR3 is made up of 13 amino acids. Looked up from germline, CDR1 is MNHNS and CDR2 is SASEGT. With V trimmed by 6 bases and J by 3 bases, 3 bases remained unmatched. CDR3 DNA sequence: TGTGCCAGCAGGAGCGGGGAGACAGATACGCAGTATTTT. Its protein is CASRSGETDTQYF.

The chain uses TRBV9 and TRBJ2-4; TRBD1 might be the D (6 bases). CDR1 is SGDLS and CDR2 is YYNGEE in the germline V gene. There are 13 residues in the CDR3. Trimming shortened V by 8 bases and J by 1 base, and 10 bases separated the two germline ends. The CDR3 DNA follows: TGTGCCAGTGGTCAGGGGGCCAAAAACATTCAGTACTTC. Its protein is CASGQGAKNIQYF. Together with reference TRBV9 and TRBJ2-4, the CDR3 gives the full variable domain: DSGVTQTPKHLITATGQRVTLRCSPRSGDLSVYWYQQSLDQGLQFLIQYYNGEERAKGNILERFSAQQFPDLHSELNLSSLELGDSALYFCASGQGAKNIQYFGAGTRLSVL.